This TCR beta chain comes out of a study of T cells in tuberculosis. Looking at the study overall: Within 7 days of starting treatment, or before, PBMC were stored.

The CDR3 runs to 14 residues. Germline CDR1 SNHLY, CDR2 FYNNEI. Deletions cut 8 bases from V and 1 base from J, with 14 bases between. Noted time point: new active TB diagnosis, blood taken before or within 7 days of starting treatment. Each clinical donor contributed on average around 92,000 T cells from unsorted cryopreserved PBMC. The repertoire was sequenced with immunoSEQ multiplex PCR; TCRdb's copy has only in-frame clones and lacks some. The sample lists over 30,000 clones; roughly 93% were seen once. This sequence originates from an adult with tuberculosis. The sample in question was PBMCs, obtained at tuberculosis diagnosis. This chain links TRBV2 with TRBJ1-1; D gene unclear. The CDR3 protein is CASFRPGWNTEAFF. The CDR3 coding sequence is TGTGCCAGCTTTCGGCCGGGTTGGAACACTGAAGCTTTCTTT. Supplemented by reference TRBV2 and TRBJ1-1, the full variable domain reads EPEVTQTPSHQVTQMGQEVILRCVPISNHLYFYWYRQILGQKVEFLVSFYNNEISEKSEIFDDQFSVERPDGSNFTLKIRSTKLEDSAMYFCASFRPGWNTEAFFGQGTRLTVV.